This TCR beta chain is drawn from a study of cytomegalovirus exposure and HLA in healthy donors. Germline lookup yields CDR1 MNHNY and CDR2 SVGAGI (reference sequence). The ends were cut back, 7 bases at V and 6 bases at J, with 15 bases in the middle. The CDR3 is 13 residues long. In the PCR, 60 Vbeta and 13 Jbeta primers were used. Clones were read by immunoSEQ multiplex PCR, and TCRdb kept only the in-frame ones, dropping some. The repertoire table contains fewer than 110,000 clones. The chain combines TRBV6-6 with TRBJ1-2; D remains unclear. Sequences were obtained from PBMCs. The sequence derives from a man aged 40-49 years in good health and CMV-seronegative. The CDR3 region is CASTRPGQDGYTF. The CDR3 coding sequence is TGTGCCAGCACCCGACCTGGGCAGGATGGCTACACCTTC.